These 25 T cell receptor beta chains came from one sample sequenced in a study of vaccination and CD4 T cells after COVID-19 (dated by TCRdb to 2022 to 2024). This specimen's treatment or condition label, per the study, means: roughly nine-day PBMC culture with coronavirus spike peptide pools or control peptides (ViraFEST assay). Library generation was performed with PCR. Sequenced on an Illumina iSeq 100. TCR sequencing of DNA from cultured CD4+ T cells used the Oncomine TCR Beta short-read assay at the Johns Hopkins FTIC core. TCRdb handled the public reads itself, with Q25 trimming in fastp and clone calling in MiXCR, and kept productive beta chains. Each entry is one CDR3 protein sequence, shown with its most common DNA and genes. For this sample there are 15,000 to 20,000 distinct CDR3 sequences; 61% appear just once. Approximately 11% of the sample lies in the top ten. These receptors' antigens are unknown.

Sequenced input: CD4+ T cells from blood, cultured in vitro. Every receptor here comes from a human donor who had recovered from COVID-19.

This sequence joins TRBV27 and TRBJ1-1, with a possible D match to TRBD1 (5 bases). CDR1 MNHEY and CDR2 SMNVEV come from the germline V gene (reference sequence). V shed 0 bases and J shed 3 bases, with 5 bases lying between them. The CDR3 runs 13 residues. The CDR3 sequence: CASSLSGDTEAFF. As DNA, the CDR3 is TGTGCCAGCAGTTTATCAGGGGACACTGAAGCTTTCTTT.

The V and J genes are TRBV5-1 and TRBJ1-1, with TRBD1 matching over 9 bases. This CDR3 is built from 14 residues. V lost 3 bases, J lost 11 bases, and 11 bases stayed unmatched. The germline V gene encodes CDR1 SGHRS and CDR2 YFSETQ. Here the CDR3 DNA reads TGCGCCAGCAGCTGGGGACAGGGACCTGTTCATGCTTTCTTT. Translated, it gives CASSWGQGPVHAFF.

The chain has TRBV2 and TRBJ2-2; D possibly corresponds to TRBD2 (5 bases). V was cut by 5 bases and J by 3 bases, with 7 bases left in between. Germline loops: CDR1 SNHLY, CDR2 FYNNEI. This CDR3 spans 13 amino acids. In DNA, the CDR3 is TGTGCCAGCAGTCCGGGGTACACCGGGGAGCTGTTTTTT. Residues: CASSPGYTGELFF.

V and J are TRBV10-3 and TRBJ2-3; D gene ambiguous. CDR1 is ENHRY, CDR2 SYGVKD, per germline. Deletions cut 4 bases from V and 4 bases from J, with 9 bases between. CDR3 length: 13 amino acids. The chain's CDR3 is CAISGAQSDTQYF. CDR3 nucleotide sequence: TGTGCCATCAGTGGGGCCCAGTCAGATACGCAGTATTTT.

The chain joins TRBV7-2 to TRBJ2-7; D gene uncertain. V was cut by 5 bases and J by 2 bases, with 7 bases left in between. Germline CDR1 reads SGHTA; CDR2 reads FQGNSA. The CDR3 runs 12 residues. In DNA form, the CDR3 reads TGTGCCAGCAGCCCCGGACCCTACGAGCAGTACTTC. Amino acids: CASSPGPYEQYF.

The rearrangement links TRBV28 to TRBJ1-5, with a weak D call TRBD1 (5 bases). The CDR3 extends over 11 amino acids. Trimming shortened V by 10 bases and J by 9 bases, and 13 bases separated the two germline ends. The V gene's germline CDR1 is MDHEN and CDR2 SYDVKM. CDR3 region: CATSGTRPQHF. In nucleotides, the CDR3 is TGTGCCACCTCGGGGACGCGGCCCCAGCATTTT.

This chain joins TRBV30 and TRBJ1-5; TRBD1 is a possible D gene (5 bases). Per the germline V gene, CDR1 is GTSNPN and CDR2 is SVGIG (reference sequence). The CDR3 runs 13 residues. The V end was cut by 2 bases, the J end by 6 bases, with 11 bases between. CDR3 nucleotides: TGTGCCTGGAGTCGGGACGGGGGTCAGCCCCAGCATTTT. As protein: CAWSRDGGQPQHF.

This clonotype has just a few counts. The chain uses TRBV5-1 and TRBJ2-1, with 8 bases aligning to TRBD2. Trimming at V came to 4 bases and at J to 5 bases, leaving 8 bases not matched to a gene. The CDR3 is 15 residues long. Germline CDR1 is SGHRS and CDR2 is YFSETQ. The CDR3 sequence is CASSLEREIDNEQFF. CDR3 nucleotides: TGCGCCAGCAGCCTGGAGCGGGAGATCGACAATGAGCAGTTCTTC.

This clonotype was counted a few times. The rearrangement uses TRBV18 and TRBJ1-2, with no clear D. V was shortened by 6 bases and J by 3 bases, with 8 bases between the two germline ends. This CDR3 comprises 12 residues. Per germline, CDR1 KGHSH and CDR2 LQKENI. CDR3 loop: CASSEGDYGYTF. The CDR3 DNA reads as TGTGCCAGCTCTGAGGGCGACTATGGCTACACCTTC.

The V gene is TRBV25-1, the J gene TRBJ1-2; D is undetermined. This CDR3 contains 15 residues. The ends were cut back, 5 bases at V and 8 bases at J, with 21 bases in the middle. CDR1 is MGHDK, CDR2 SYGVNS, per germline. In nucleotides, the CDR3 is TGTGCCAGCAGTCCTACCGCTGTGCATAGAGTAGGCTACACCTTC. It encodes CASSPTAVHRVGYTF.

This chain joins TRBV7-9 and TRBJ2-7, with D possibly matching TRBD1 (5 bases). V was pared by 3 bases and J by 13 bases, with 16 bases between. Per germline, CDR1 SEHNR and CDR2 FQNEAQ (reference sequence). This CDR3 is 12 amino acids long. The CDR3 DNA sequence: TGTGCCAGCAGCTTCGGGCAGGGTGGCAATTACTTC. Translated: CASSFGQGGNYF.

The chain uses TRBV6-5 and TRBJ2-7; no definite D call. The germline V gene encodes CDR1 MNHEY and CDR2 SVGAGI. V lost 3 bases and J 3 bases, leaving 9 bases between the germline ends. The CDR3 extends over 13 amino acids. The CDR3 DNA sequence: TGTGCCAGCAGTTATTCGGTAGACTACGAGCAGTACTTC. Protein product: CASSYSVDYEQYF.

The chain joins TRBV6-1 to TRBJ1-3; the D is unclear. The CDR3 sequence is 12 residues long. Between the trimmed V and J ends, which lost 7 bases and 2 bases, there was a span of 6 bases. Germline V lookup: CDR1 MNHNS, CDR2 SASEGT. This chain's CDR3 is CASIAPGNTIYF. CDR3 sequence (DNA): TGTGCCAGCATCGCACCTGGAAACACCATATATTTT.

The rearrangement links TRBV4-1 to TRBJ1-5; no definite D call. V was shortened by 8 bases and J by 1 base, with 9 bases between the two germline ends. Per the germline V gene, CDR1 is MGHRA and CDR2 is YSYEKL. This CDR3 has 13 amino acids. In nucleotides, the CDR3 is TGCGCCAGCGGTTCGCCAAGCAATCAGCCCCAGCATTTT. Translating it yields CASGSPSNQPQHF.

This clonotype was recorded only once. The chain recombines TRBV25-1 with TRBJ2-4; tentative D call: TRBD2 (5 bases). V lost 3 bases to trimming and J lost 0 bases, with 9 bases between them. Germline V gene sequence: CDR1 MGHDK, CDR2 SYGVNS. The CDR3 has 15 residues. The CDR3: CASSDPGLAKNIQYF. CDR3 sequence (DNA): TGTGCCAGCAGTGACCCAGGACTAGCCAAAAACATTCAGTACTTC.

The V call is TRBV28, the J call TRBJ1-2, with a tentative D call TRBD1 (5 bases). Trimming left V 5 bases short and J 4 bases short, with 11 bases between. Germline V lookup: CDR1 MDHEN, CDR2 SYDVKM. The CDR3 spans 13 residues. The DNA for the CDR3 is TGTGCCAGCAGTGTGGGGGGGGGCTATGGCTACACCTTC. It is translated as CASSVGGGYGYTF.

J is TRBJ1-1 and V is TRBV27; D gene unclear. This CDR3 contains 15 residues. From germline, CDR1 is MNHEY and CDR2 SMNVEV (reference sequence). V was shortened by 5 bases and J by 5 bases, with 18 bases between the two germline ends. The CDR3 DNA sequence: TGTGCCAGCAGTCCAAGCCGGAGAGGAAGAACTGAAGCTTTCTTT. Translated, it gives CASSPSRRGRTEAFF.

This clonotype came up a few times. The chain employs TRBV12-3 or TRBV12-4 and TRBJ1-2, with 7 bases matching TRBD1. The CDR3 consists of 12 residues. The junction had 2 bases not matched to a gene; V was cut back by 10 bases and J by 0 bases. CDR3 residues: CATQGANYGYTF. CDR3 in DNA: TGTGCCACCCAGGGGGCTAACTATGGCTACACCTTC.

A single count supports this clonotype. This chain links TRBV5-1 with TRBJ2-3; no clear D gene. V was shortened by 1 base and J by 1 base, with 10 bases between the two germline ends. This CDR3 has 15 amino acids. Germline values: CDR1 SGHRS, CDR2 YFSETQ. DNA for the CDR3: TGCGCCAGCAGCTTGCAAGAGGCGGGCACAGATACGCAGTATTTT. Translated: CASSLQEAGTDTQYF.

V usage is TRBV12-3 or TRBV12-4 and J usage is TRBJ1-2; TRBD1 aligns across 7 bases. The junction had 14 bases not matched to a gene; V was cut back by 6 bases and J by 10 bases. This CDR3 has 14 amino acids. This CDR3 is CASSPLGTAIAYTF. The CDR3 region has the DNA TGTGCCAGCAGCCCCTTGGGGACAGCGATCGCCTACACCTTC.

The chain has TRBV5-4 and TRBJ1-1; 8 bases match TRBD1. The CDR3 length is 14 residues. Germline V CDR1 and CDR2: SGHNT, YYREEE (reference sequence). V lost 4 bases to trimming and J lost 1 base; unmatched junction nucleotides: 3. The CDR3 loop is CASSSDRGNTEAFF. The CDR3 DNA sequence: TGTGCCAGCAGCAGTGACAGGGGGAACACTGAAGCTTTCTTT.

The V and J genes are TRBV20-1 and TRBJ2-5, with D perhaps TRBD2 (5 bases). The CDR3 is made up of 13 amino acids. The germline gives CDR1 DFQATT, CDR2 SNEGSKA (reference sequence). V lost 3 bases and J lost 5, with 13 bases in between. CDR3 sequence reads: CSASPLAVETQYF. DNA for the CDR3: TGCAGTGCTAGCCCCCTAGCAGTTGAGACCCAGTACTTC.

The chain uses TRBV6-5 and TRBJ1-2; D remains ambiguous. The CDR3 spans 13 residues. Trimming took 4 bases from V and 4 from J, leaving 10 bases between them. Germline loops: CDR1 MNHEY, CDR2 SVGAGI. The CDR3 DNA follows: TGTGCCAGCAGTTCCCTCCCCCTCTATGGCTACACCTTC. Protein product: CASSSLPLYGYTF.

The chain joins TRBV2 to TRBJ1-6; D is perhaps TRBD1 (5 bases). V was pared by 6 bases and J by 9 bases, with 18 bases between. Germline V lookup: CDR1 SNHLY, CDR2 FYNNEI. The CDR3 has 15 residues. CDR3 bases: TGTGCCAGCAGCTCCAGGAGGGGAAATTCTTCACCCCTCCACTTT. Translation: CASSSRRGNSSPLHF.

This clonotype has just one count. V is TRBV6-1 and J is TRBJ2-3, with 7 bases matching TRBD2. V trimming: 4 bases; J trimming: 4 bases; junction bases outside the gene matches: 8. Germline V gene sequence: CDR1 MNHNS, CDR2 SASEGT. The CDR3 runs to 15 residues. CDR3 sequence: CASSGRAGVSDTQYF. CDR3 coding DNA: TGTGCCAGCAGTGGACGTGCGGGAGTGTCAGATACGCAGTATTTT.